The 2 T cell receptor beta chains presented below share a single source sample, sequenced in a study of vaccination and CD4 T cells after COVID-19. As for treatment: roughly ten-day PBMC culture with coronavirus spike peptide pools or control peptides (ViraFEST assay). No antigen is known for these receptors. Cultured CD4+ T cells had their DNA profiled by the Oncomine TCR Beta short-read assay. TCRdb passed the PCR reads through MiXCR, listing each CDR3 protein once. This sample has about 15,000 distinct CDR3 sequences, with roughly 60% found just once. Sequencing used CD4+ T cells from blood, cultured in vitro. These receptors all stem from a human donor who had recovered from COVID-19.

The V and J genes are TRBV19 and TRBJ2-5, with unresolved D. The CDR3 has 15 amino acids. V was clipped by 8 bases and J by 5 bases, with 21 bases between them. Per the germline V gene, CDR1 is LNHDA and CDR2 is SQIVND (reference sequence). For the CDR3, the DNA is TGTGCCAGTGCAAGCTCTTTCCCGGCTCGGGAGACCCAGTACTTC. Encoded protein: CASASSFPARETQYF.

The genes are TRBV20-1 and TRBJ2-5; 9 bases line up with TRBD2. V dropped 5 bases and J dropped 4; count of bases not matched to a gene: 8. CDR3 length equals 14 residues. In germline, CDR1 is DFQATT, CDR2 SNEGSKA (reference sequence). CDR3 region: CSAQTSGRIETQYF. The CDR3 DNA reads TGCAGTGCTCAGACTAGCGGAAGAATAGAGACCCAGTACTTC.